The rows below give T cell receptor beta chains drawn from one sample of a study of shared clonotypes between healthy human individuals. The assay was immunoSEQ multiplex PCR, and TCRdb's table has in-frame clones only and misses some. Seen here are a few million clones, just over 90% observed once, and the top ten hold around 0.14%. Sequenced input: naive CD4+ T cells sorted from blood. Receptor source: a man aged 18 to 29 in good health. Each CDR3 is given with its conserved first and last residue. The order of the fields is J gene, V gene, D gene, clone size, CDR3 protein. D genes are given only for firm matches. For some rows the clone size is stated as once, few or many, or as a class when expanded; others skip it.

>TRBJ1-5|TRBV11-2|NA|NA
CASSPAAGQPQHF
>TRBJ1-5|TRBV2|NA|NA
CASSERLEIDQPQHF
>TRBJ2-3|TRBV13|NA|NA
CASSLRGGSTDTQYF
>TRBJ1-2|TRBV6-1|NA|NA
CASSTGPADAYGYTF
>TRBJ2-2|TRBV5-1|NA|NA
CASILLGFANTGELFF
>TRBJ2-3|TRBV6-1|TRBD2|NA
CASTGTSGGTDTQYF
>TRBJ1-5|TRBV2|TRBD1|once
CASSPYGTGGGTNQPQHF
>TRBJ2-7|TRBV28|NA|NA
CASSRTPPSYEQYF
>TRBJ1-1|TRBV27|NA|NA
CASSRGGSHTEAFF
>TRBJ1-3|TRBV30|NA|NA
CAWSVSYYSGNTIYF
>TRBJ1-6|TRBV4-1|NA|NA
CASSQREVGSPLHF
>TRBJ2-5|TRBV19|TRBD2|once
CASSTSGMGRETQYF
>TRBJ2-5|TRBV30|NA|NA
CAWKNLGETQYF
>TRBJ2-1|TRBV7-8|TRBD1|NA
CASSFPGTGDNEQFF
>TRBJ2-7|TRBV7-9|NA|NA
CASSLVGGGIYEQYF
>TRBJ2-2|TRBV5-1|NA|NA
CASSFQTKNTGELFF
>TRBJ2-1|TRBV19|TRBD2|NA
CASSPGGSGGRGNEQFF
>TRBJ2-7|TRBV18|TRBD1|few
CASSPGDRGLHF
>TRBJ2-1|TRBV7-2|NA|NA
CASSLELPSYNEQFF
>TRBJ1-2|TRBV28|NA|NA
CASSRGQDYGYTF
>TRBJ2-5|TRBV2|TRBD2|NA
CASRGTPGLAGETQYF
>TRBJ2-3|TRBV5-1|NA|NA
CASSLSLLWGHESSAGQYF
>TRBJ1-1|TRBV19|NA|NA
CASRTGQMNTEAFF
>TRBJ2-7|TRBV5-4|NA|NA
CASSLEEAAYEQYF
>TRBJ1-1|TRBV2|TRBD1|few
CASTLTGTNTEAFF
>TRBJ2-6|TRBV9|TRBD1|NA
CASSVRQGVGSLFSSGANVLTF
>TRBJ2-1|TRBV2|NA|once
CASSGTTIHEQFF
>TRBJ2-7|TRBV7-2|TRBD1|NA
CASSSHRGGSAGRSYEQYF
>TRBJ1-5|TRBV6-1|NA|NA
CASSESGWGNQPQHF
>TRBJ2-7|TRBV7-2|NA|NA
CASSPPGQGRHEQYF
>TRBJ1-1|TRBV10-3|TRBD1|once
CAIRGQGRRAFF
>TRBJ2-5|TRBV11-3|NA|NA
CASSLGQNQETQYF
>TRBJ2-6|TRBV5-1|TRBD1|NA
CASSSTDRAGANVLTF
>TRBJ1-6|TRBV9|TRBD1|NA
CASSVSGDSYNSPLHF
>TRBJ1-1|TRBV29-1|NA|NA
CSVAGRLSTEAFF
>TRBJ2-3|TRBV9|NA|NA
CASSSEGSDTQYF
>TRBJ2-3|TRBV5-1|NA|NA
CASSWPGDTQYF
>TRBJ2-3|TRBV5-4|TRBD2|NA
CASSIWGLLAGGTDTQYF
>TRBJ1-2|TRBV6-1|NA|NA
CASSDRSHGYTF
>TRBJ2-1|TRBV11-3|NA|NA
CASSLDSSYNEQFF
>TRBJ1-2|TRBV6-6|TRBD1|NA
CASSRGQGRKYGYTF
>TRBJ2-7|TRBV7-2|TRBD1|once
CASSLDRGAYYEQYF
>TRBJ1-2|TRBV9|TRBD1|NA
CASSTRTGANYGYTF
>TRBJ2-1|TRBV7-2|TRBD2|once
CASSLSRDYSYNEQFF
>NA|TRBV11-1|NA|NA
CASSLSAGYSYEQYF
>TRBJ2-6|TRBV9|NA|NA
CASSVVAWGSGANVLTF
>TRBJ2-3|TRBV18|NA|NA
CASSPRQSEVFADTQYF
>TRBJ1-1|TRBV5-1|NA|NA
CASSKANTEAFF